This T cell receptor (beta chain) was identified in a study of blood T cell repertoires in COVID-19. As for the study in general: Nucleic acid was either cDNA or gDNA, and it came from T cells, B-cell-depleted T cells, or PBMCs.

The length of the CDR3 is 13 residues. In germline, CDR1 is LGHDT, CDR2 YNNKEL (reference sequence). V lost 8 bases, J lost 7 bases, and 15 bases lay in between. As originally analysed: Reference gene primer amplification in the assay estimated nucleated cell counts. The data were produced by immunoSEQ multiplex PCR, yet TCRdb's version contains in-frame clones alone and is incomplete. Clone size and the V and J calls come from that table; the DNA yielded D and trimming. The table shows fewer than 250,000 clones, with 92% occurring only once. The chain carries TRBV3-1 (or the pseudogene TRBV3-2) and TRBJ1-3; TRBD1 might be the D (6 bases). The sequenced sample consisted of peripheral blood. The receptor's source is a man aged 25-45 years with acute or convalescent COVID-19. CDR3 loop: CASGGHGRNTIYF. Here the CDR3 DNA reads TGTGCCAGCGGGGGACACGGAAGGAACACCATATATTTT.